This T cell receptor (beta chain) appears in the sequencing data of a study of identical twins. TCRdb re-analysed the 5' RACE reads in MiXCR, keeping a single row per CDR3 protein. The sample yields about 1.7 million distinct CDR3 sequences, roughly 35% seen once. The trim removed 6 bases at V and 1 base at J, leaving 5 bases unmatched. This CDR3 is 15 amino acids long. The source of this sequence is a newborn girl in good health. The chain uses TRBV12-3 or TRBV12-4 and TRBJ2-1; 8 bases align to TRBD2. Sequenced sample: cord blood. CDR3 sequence: CASRRLARSYNEQFF. CDR3 DNA sequence: TGTGCCAGCAGACGACTAGCGAGATCCTACAATGAGCAGTTCTTC.